The 21 T cell receptor beta chains reported below all come from one sample, sequenced in a study of long-term antiretroviral therapy in people with HIV (dated 2022 in TCRdb). The immunoSEQ hsTCRB v3.0 assay was used at survey level resolution for TRB variable region sequencing. This immuneACCESS table, as held by TCRdb, lists in-frame sequences with V and J called but not all clones. Of the missing ones, under half trace to an unresolved V gene in checked studies; the others have no known cause. The table for this sample lists about 32,000 clones; roughly 85% of them were counted only once. Clones ranked in the top ten supply about 10% of the sample. The source was unsorted PBMCs, collected 2.2 years after starting antiretroviral therapy. These receptors originate from a young man with HIV.

The chain uses TRBV19 and TRBJ2-6, with TRBD1 matching over 11 bases. J lost 0 bases, V lost 10 bases, and 5 bases had no gene match. The CDR3 spans 16 residues. CDR1 and CDR2 from the germline V gene are LNHDA and SQIVND (reference sequence). The chain's CDR3 is CATWDRGYSGANVLTF. CDR3 DNA sequence: TGTGCCACCTGGGACAGGGGGTACTCTGGGGCCAACGTCCTGACTTTC.

This chain uses TRBV5-8 with TRBJ2-3; 12 bases map to TRBD1. The V gene's germline CDR1 is SGHTS and CDR2 YDEGEE. V trimming: 5 bases; J trimming: 5 bases; junction bases outside the gene matches: 6. CDR3 length equals 15 residues. The CDR3 protein is CASRAGQGAGDTQYF. The CDR3 DNA reads TGTGCCAGCAGGGCGGGACAGGGGGCTGGAGATACGCAGTATTTT.

The chain carries TRBV10-3 and TRBJ2-7; perhaps TRBD2 as D (5 bases). CDR3 size: 11 residues. V lost 8 bases and J lost 1, with 6 bases in between. CDR1 is ENHRY and CDR2 is SYGVKD in the germline V gene. The CDR3 DNA reads TGTGCCATCGGGGAGTCCTACGAGCAGTACTTC. As protein: CAIGESYEQYF.

The J gene is TRBJ2-7, the V gene TRBV6-5; D is unclear. Per the germline V gene, CDR1 is MNHEY and CDR2 is SVGAGI. This CDR3 region has 14 residues. Between the trimmed V and J ends, which lost 0 bases and 3 bases, there was a span of 9 bases. CDR3 DNA: TGTGCCAGCAGTTACTCCGATAAGGGCTACGAGCAGTACTTC. Its protein product is CASSYSDKGYEQYF.

The rearrangement links TRBV28 to TRBJ2-4; D perhaps matches TRBD1 (5 bases). CDR1 and CDR2 (germline): MDHEN, SYDVKM. The V and J ends lost 7 bases and 0 bases respectively, with 16 bases between them. The CDR3 is made up of 16 amino acids. This CDR3 is CASTTHVDKAKNIQYF. Written as DNA, the CDR3 is TGTGCCAGCACCACACATGTGGACAAAGCCAAAAACATTCAGTACTTC.

This chain joins TRBV27 and TRBJ1-6; 9 bases line up with TRBD1. The length of the CDR3 is 17 residues. Germline CDR1 MNHEY, CDR2 SMNVEV (reference sequence). V was pared by 5 bases and J by 7 bases, with 12 bases of the junction left unmatched. This chain's CDR3 is CASSQARDREYNSPLHF. The CDR3 DNA sequence: TGTGCCAGCAGTCAGGCCCGGGACAGGGAGTACAATTCACCCCTCCACTTT.

The chain recombines TRBV6-1 with TRBJ2-3, with TRBD2 matching over 10 bases. The CDR3 covers 14 residues. Germline CDR1 reads MNHNS; CDR2 reads SASEGT. V was pared by 2 bases and J by 4 bases, with 0 bases of the junction left unmatched. In DNA, the CDR3 is TGTGCCAGCAGTGAACTAGCGGGGGCAGATACGCAGTATTTT. It is translated as CASSELAGADTQYF.

This chain links TRBV13 with TRBJ1-1, with D perhaps TRBD1 (6 bases). Germline V gives CDR1 PRHDT, CDR2 FYEKMQ (reference sequence). The V end was cut by 0 bases, the J end by 2 bases, with 7 bases between. The CDR3 totals 14 residues. The CDR3 DNA reads as TGTGCCAGCAGCTTAGGACAGGGAAACACTGAAGCTTTCTTT. Translating gives CASSLGQGNTEAFF.

The J gene is TRBJ2-7, the V gene TRBV7-2; 7 positions match TRBD2. Germline CDR1 is SGHTA and CDR2 is FQGNSA. Germline trimming cut 5 bases from V and 3 bases from J; bases unmatched to any gene: 7. The length of the CDR3 is 14 residues. In nucleotides, the CDR3 is TGTGCCAGCAGCGATCGACTAGCAGACTACGAGCAGTACTTC. This codes for CASSDRLADYEQYF.

The genes are TRBV6-6 and TRBJ2-7; D gene uncertain. Deletions cut 6 bases from V and 5 bases from J, with 11 bases between. Germline loops: CDR1 MNHNY, CDR2 SVGAGI (reference sequence). There are 12 residues in the CDR3. The CDR3 sequence: CASSPDRDEQYF. The CDR3 DNA reads as TGTGCCAGCAGCCCGGACCGGGACGAGCAGTACTTC.

This chain uses TRBV27 with TRBJ1-1; D gene uncertain. The CDR3 loop spans 15 amino acids. V was pared by 5 bases and J by 6 bases, with 19 bases between. Germline assignment: CDR1 MNHEY and CDR2 SMNVEV (reference sequence). The chain's CDR3 is CASSPYNADGAEAFF. CDR3 DNA: TGTGCCAGCAGTCCCTATAACGCCGACGGAGCTGAAGCTTTCTTT.

This chain connects TRBV7-9 to TRBJ1-3; weak D call: TRBD1 (6 bases). The germline V gene encodes CDR1 SEHNR and CDR2 FQNEAQ (reference sequence). Trimming shortened V by 11 bases and J by 2 bases, and 31 bases separated the two germline ends. The CDR3 runs 19 residues. The CDR3 DNA reads as TGTGCCGGATCCACTGGACGAAGAAAAGAAAGGACAGCTGGAAACACCATATATTTT. It codes for CAGSTGRRKERTAGNTIYF. Drawing the rest from reference TRBV7-9 and TRBJ1-3, the complete variable domain is DTGVSQNPRHKITKRGQNVTFRCDPISEHNRLYWYRQTLGQGPEFLTYFQNEAQLEKSRLLSDRFSAERPKGSFSTLEIQRTEQGDSAMYLCAGSTGRRKERTAGNTIYFGEGSWLTVV.

The gene calls are TRBV10-3 and TRBJ2-7; 7 bases line up with TRBD1. Per the germline V gene, CDR1 is ENHRY and CDR2 is SYGVKD. The CDR3 covers 16 residues. V dropped 3 bases and J dropped 5; count of bases not matched to a gene: 13. As DNA, the CDR3 is TGTGCCATCAGTGAAAGGGGGCTCGCAGGGAAGGACGAGCAGTACTTC. Its translation is CAISERGLAGKDEQYF.

The CDR3 reads CASSELGQTYNEQFF. The CDR3 DNA reads as TGTGCCAGCAGTGAACTCGGACAGACCTACAATGAGCAGTTCTTC. This chain links TRBV25-1 with TRBJ2-1; D is possibly TRBD1 (6 bases). V was shortened by 2 bases and J by 2 bases, with 10 bases between the two germline ends. The CDR3 is 15 residues long. CDR1 is MGHDK, CDR2 SYGVNS, per germline.

This rearrangement joins TRBV5-4 to TRBJ1-5; D remains unclear. Per the germline V gene, CDR1 is SGHNT and CDR2 is YYREEE (reference sequence). V was clipped by 4 bases and J by 0 bases, with 11 bases between them. The CDR3 covers 15 residues. Written as DNA, the CDR3 is TGTGCCAGCAGCCCCGACCCGGATAGCAATCAGCCCCAGCATTTT. It codes for CASSPDPDSNQPQHF.

This clone was seen once. The gene calls are TRBV28 and TRBJ2-2; maybe TRBD2 (6 bases). Germline V gene data show CDR1 as MDHEN and CDR2 as SYDVKM. The CDR3 has 14 residues. V lost 6 bases to trimming and J lost 3 bases, with 11 bases between them. In DNA, the CDR3 is TGTGCCAGCAGGCTTAGCGGTTACACCGGGGAGCTGTTTTTT. This codes for CASRLSGYTGELFF.

Comments on this clone: Other nucleotide sequences from this sample produce the same CDR3. This chain links TRBV7-9 with TRBJ2-1; no clear D. Germline CDR1 SEHNR, CDR2 FQNEAQ (reference sequence). The CDR3 totals 11 residues. V lost 2 bases to trimming and J lost 8 bases, with 4 bases between them. The DNA for the CDR3 is TGTGCCAGCAGCTTACGCTATGAGCAGTTCTTC. This sequence encodes CASSLRYEQFF.

The chain recombines TRBV9 with TRBJ2-7; 9 bases agree with TRBD2. Germline CDR1 reads SGDLS; CDR2 reads YYNGEE. This CDR3 region has 15 residues. V was pared by 3 bases and J by 3 bases, with 7 bases of the junction left unmatched. The CDR3 protein is CASSGGTSSFYEQYF. Written as DNA, the CDR3 is TGTGCCAGCAGCGGAGGGACTAGCTCCTTCTACGAGCAGTACTTC. Looking up the rest from reference TRBV9 and TRBJ2-7 gives the full variable domain: DSGVTQTPKHLITATGQRVTLRCSPRSGDLSVYWYQQSLDQGLQFLIQYYNGEERAKGNILERFSAQQFPDLHSELNLSSLELGDSALYFCASSGGTSSFYEQYFGPGTRLTVT.

The chain joins TRBV6-6 to TRBJ1-2; TRBD1 aligns across 8 bases. From germline, CDR1 is MNHNY and CDR2 SVGAGI (reference sequence). The ends lost 6 bases at V and 2 bases at J; junction bases unmatched: 8. CDR3 length: 15 residues. CDR3 sequence: CASSVQGGENYGYTF. CDR3 DNA sequence: TGTGCCAGCAGCGTACAGGGGGGAGAGAACTATGGCTACACCTTC.

The CDR3 nucleotides read TGTGCCAGCTCAATCGGGAGCTCGGGGAACACTGAAGCTTTCTTT. The encoded protein is CASSIGSSGNTEAFF. The V and J genes are TRBV18 and TRBJ1-1; D unclear. Germline assignment: CDR1 KGHSH and CDR2 LQKENI. V lost 5 bases and J lost 1, with 14 bases in between. The CDR3 totals 15 residues.

This clone was seen a few times. V is TRBV6-1 and J is TRBJ2-1; no reliable D call. The CDR3 is 8 amino acids. Per germline, CDR1 MNHNS and CDR2 SASEGT. The V gene lost 10 bases and the J gene lost 8 bases, with 3 bases spanning the gap. Written as DNA, the CDR3 is TGTGCCACAGATGAGCAGTTCTTC. This translates into CATDEQFF.